Listed here are 9 T cell receptor beta chains from one sample, sequenced in a study of CD8+CD57+ T cells in acquired aplastic anemia. Template material for TCR beta VDJ and CDR3 profiling consisted of genomic DNA. TCRdb redid the calling of the reads with MiXCR, one entry per CDR3 protein. The sample has hundreds of thousands of distinct CDR3 sequences; about a third are singletons. Flow cytometry had shown expanded CD8+CD57+ cells in the patients chosen for sequencing. Sequences were obtained from sorted CD4+, CD8+, or CD8+CD57+ T cells (not recorded which) from PBMCs. The source is a human donor with aplastic anemia.

The V and J genes are TRBV6-5 and TRBJ1-3; D gene ambiguous. Germline CDR1 MNHEY, CDR2 SVGAGI. V was cut by 4 bases and J by 1 base, with 8 bases left in between. This CDR3 comprises 14 residues. The CDR3 nucleotides are TGTGCCAGCAGTTCTTTAAAGTCTGGAAACACCATATATTTT. Residues: CASSSLKSGNTIYF.

This clonotype was counted many times. This chain uses TRBV20-1 with TRBJ1-5; TRBD1 is a possible D gene (6 bases). Trimming left V 0 bases short and J 3 bases short, with 15 bases between. This CDR3 has 16 amino acids. Germline CDR1 is DFQATT and CDR2 is SNEGSKA (reference sequence). CDR3 protein: CSARDRGRGNNQPQHF. The CDR3 DNA sequence: TGCAGTGCTAGAGATAGGGGCAGGGGAAACAATCAGCCCCAGCATTTT.

J is TRBJ2-1 and V is TRBV6-2 or TRBV6-3, with D perhaps TRBD1 or TRBD2 (5 bases each). Trimming took off 3 bases at V and 4 bases at J, with 13 bases between the two ends. Germline V gene sequence: CDR1 MNHEY, CDR2 SVGEGT. This CDR3 contains 15 residues. CDR3 DNA sequence: TGTGCCAGCAGTTATCGAGGGACGTTATACAATGAGCAGTTCTTC. This codes for CASSYRGTLYNEQFF.

In its sample, this clonotype was seen many times. The chain joins TRBV6-1 to TRBJ1-5; D might be TRBD1 (6 bases). The germline gives CDR1 MNHNS, CDR2 SASEGT. V lost 5 bases, J lost 6 bases, and 11 bases lay in between. The CDR3 spans 13 residues. CDR3 residues: CASSTGIGQPQHF. The CDR3 nucleotides read TGTGCCAGCAGTACAGGGATTGGTCAGCCCCAGCATTTT.

This clonotype has only a few counts. The chain carries TRBV7-2 and TRBJ2-5; perhaps D is TRBD1 or TRBD2 (6 bases each). The CDR3 has 12 residues. Trimming pared 8 bases from V and 7 bases from J, leaving 14 bases between. Germline loops: CDR1 SGHTA, CDR2 FQGNSA. The CDR3 spells CASASGEATQYF. Here the CDR3 DNA reads TGTGCCAGCGCCTCAGGGGAGGCGACCCAGTACTTC.

This clonotype was seen ten or more times. V is TRBV7-9 and J is TRBJ1-4; possible D gene TRBD1, 6 bases. This CDR3 spans 13 amino acids. The germline V gene encodes CDR1 SEHNR and CDR2 FQNEAQ (reference sequence). V dropped 1 base and J dropped 15 bases, with 15 bases sitting between them. The CDR3 DNA follows: TGTGCCAGCAGCTTAGATGGGACACAGTGGTTGTTTTTT. Residues: CASSLDGTQWLFF.

This clonotype was observed many times. The chain recombines TRBV29-1 with TRBJ1-1, with D hard to call. This CDR3 has 10 residues. Between the trimmed V and J ends, which lost 5 bases and 3 bases, there was a span of 4 bases. From germline, CDR1 is SQVTM and CDR2 ANQGSEA. The CDR3 DNA sequence: TGCAGCGTTAGGGACACTGAAGCTTTCTTT. Residues: CSVRDTEAFF.

As DNA, the CDR3 is TGTGCCAGCAGCGTAGATCGTGGCGGGGGGGCCCAAGATACGCAGTATTTT. Its protein is CASSVDRGGGAQDTQYF. The rearrangement joins TRBV9 to TRBJ2-3, with 9 nucleotides matching TRBD2. Losses at the gene ends were 0 bases for V and 5 bases for J; bases not matched to a gene: 10. The CDR3 has 17 amino acids. Germline V gene sequence: CDR1 SGDLS, CDR2 YYNGEE.

The chain combines TRBV2 with TRBJ1-1, with D possibly matching TRBD1 (6 bases). Germline loops: CDR1 SNHLY, CDR2 FYNNEI. The length of the CDR3 is 13 residues. V lost 8 bases to trimming and J lost 4 bases, with 14 bases between them. The CDR3, as DNA: TGTGCCAGCGGAAGTGAGGGGGGCACTGAAGCTTTCTTT. Protein product: CASGSEGGTEAFF.